One T cell receptor (beta chain) is described in this entry. Antigen specificity is unknown. Donors came from a validation cohort of approximately 110 subjects, distinct from the first 666-subject cohort. The CDR3 has 14 amino acids. With 10 bases removed from V and 4 bases from J, the gap between germline ends came to 17 bases. The germline gives CDR1 MNHEY, CDR2 SMNVEV (reference sequence). Produced via immunoSEQ multiplex PCR; TCRdb's table is partial and in-frame only. This repertoire shows under 250,000 clones, roughly 91% found once; its top ten account for more than 1.5%. The source of the sample is a study of cytomegalovirus exposure and HLA in healthy donors. Study observations and caveats: The authors enumerated 150 to 200 TCR beta chains as linked to cytomegalovirus.

Sequenced sample: PBMCs. The chain recombines TRBV27 with TRBJ2-1; D is undetermined. The sequence was obtained from a young woman in good health and CMV-seropositive. CDR3: CATSSLGLYNEQFF. CDR3 DNA: TGTGCCACTTCATCCCTGGGCTTGTACAATGAGCAGTTCTTC.